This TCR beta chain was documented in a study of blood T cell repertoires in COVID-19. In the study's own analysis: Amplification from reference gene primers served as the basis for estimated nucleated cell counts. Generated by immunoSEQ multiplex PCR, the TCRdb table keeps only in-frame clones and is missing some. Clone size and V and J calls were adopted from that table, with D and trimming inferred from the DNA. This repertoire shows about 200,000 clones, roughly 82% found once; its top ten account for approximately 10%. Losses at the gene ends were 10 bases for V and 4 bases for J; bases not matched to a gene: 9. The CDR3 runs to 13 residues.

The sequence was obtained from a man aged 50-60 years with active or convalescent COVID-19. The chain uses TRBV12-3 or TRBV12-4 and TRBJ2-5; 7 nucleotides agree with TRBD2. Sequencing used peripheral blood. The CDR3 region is CATLGGSAETQYF. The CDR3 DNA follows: TGTGCCACCCTCGGGGGGTCAGCAGAGACCCAGTACTTC.